The 28 T cell receptor beta chains listed next were all sequenced from one sample in a study of blood T cell repertoires in COVID-19. Here immunoSEQ multiplex PCR was the method, and the copy in TCRdb shows in-frame clones only, minus some. The data hold roughly 280,000 clones, with over 85% observed a single time. The sample taken for sequencing was PBMCs or T cells enriched from blood (not recorded which). The receptor set was obtained from a woman aged 55-70 years who had recovered from COVID-19.

The V and J genes are TRBV5-1 and TRBJ2-7, with D perhaps matching TRBD2 (6 bases). The CDR3 totals 15 residues. Trimming removed 3 bases from V and 3 bases from J, with 16 bases in between. Germline V CDR1 and CDR2: SGHRS, YFSETQ. The CDR3 coding sequence is TGCGCCAGCAGCTGGGGGGTAAACTCGGGCTACGAGCAGTACTTC. Its translation: CASSWGVNSGYEQYF.

The chain carries TRBV24-1 and TRBJ1-2; 8 bases align to TRBD1. With V trimmed by 7 bases and J by 5 bases, 8 bases remained unmatched. Germline CDR1 is KGHDR and CDR2 is SFDVKD. The CDR3 covers 14 residues. The chain's CDR3 is CATSPSGQVYGYTF. The CDR3 coding sequence is TGTGCCACCAGCCCCTCGGGACAGGTTTATGGCTACACCTTC.

This clone has a single count. This sequence joins TRBV7-3 and TRBJ2-1, with TRBD2 matching 14 bases. The CDR3 is 19 amino acids. From germline, CDR1 is SGHTA and CDR2 FQGTGA. J was trimmed by 4 bases and V by 5 bases; bases with no gene match: 13. The CDR3 loop is CASSPKTSGGDSGYNEQFF. In DNA form, the CDR3 reads TGTGCCAGCAGCCCAAAGACTAGCGGGGGGGACTCGGGTTACAATGAGCAGTTCTTC. Using reference TRBV7-3 and TRBJ2-1 for the parts outside the CDR3, the full variable domain is GAGVSQTPSNKVTEKGKYVELRCDPISGHTALYWYRQSLGQGPEFLIYFQGTGAADDSGLPNDRFFAVRPEGSVSTLKIQRTERGDSAVYLCASSPKTSGGDSGYNEQFFGPGTRLTVL.

The chain carries TRBV6-1 and TRBJ2-5; TRBD2 agrees at 14 bases. V shed 2 bases and J 5 bases; nucleotides not matched to a gene: 7. This CDR3 has 17 residues. From germline, CDR1 is MNHNS and CDR2 SASEGT. In DNA, the CDR3 is TGTGCCAGCAGTGAATGGGTGACTAGCGGGGGGGACGAGACCCAGTACTTC. Translated, it gives CASSEWVTSGGDETQYF.

The chain is built from TRBV28 and TRBJ1-2; 7 bases line up with TRBD1. With V trimmed by 5 bases and J by 4 bases, 7 bases remained unmatched. The CDR3 length is 14 residues. Germline values: CDR1 MDHEN, CDR2 SYDVKM. The CDR3 reads CASSPPGQTYGYTF. The CDR3 DNA follows: TGTGCCAGCAGTCCCCCGGGACAGACCTATGGCTACACCTTC.

The chain has TRBV9 and TRBJ1-1, with 7 positions matching TRBD1. Per germline, CDR1 SGDLS and CDR2 YYNGEE. The CDR3 covers 18 residues. V dropped 0 bases and J dropped 3; count of bases not matched to a gene: 14. The CDR3 region has the DNA TGTGCCAGCAGCGTAGTAGACCCTCTTAGGGGGCGATACACTGAAGCTTTCTTT. Protein: CASSVVDPLRGRYTEAFF.

The chain joins TRBV5-4 to TRBJ2-7, with TRBD1 identical over 7 bases. The CDR3 is 14 amino acids. Germline V gene data show CDR1 as SGHNT and CDR2 as YYREEE (reference sequence). Trimming took 2 bases from V and 1 from J; bases not matched to a gene: 3. The CDR3, as DNA: TGTGCCAGCAGCTTTCAGGGGGTATCCTACGAGCAGTACTTC. Encoded protein: CASSFQGVSYEQYF.

V and J are TRBV29-1 and TRBJ1-1; no clear D. From germline, CDR1 is SQVTM and CDR2 ANQGSEA. The V and J ends lost 6 bases and 0 bases respectively, with 8 bases between them. This CDR3 is 12 amino acids long. CDR3 sequence reads: CSVGRMNTEAFF. The CDR3 DNA reads TGCAGCGTAGGGAGGATGAACACTGAAGCTTTCTTT. The full variable domain, with the rest looked up from reference TRBV29-1 and TRBJ1-1, is SAVISQKPSRDICQRGTSLTIQCQVDSQVTMMFWYRQQPGQSLTLIATANQGSEATYESGFVIDKFPISRPNLTFSTLTVSNMSPEDSSIYLCSVGRMNTEAFFGQGTRLTVV.

The chain joins TRBV28 to TRBJ1-5; D is ambiguous. The CDR3 length is 14 residues. V lost 5 bases, J lost 0 bases, and 8 bases lay in between. Germline CDR1 MDHEN, CDR2 SYDVKM. CDR3: CASSLKPSNQPQHF. The DNA for the CDR3 is TGTGCCAGCAGTCTCAAGCCTAGCAATCAGCCCCAGCATTTT.

The chain uses TRBV29-1 and TRBJ2-1, with 7 bases lining up with TRBD2. After removal of 6 bases from V and 4 bases from J, the junction contained 3 bases not matched to a gene. This CDR3 contains 12 residues. Germline assignment: CDR1 SQVTM and CDR2 ANQGSEA. The CDR3 coding sequence is TGCAGCGTAGCGGGAAGGTACAATGAGCAGTTCTTC. Translation gives CSVAGRYNEQFF.

The chain links TRBV30 to TRBJ1-3; D gene unclear. CDR3 length equals 15 residues. The V gene lost 2 bases and the J gene lost 0 bases, with 11 bases spanning the gap. Germline values: CDR1 GTSNPN, CDR2 SVGIG (reference sequence). The CDR3 region has the DNA TGTGCCTGGAGTTTTGGGCAGAGCTCTGGAAACACCATATATTTT. The encoded protein is CAWSFGQSSGNTIYF.

The V gene is TRBV19, the J gene TRBJ2-3; 13 bases map to TRBD2. The CDR3 has 18 residues. Trimming cost V 4 bases and J 3 bases; bases outside gene matches: 10. Germline V lookup: CDR1 LNHDA, CDR2 SQIVND (reference sequence). Here the CDR3 DNA reads TGTGCCAGTAGTACTGGACTAGCGGGAGTTCGAGTAACAGATACGCAGTATTTT. Translated, it gives CASSTGLAGVRVTDTQYF.

The chain uses TRBV7-8 and TRBJ1-1, with 7 bases identical to TRBD1. Germline values: CDR1 SGHVS, CDR2 FQNEAQ. There are 14 residues in the CDR3. V lost 5 bases to trimming and J lost 1 base; unmatched junction nucleotides: 4. The CDR3 region has the DNA TGTGCCAGCAGCCGGGACAGTACGAACACTGAAGCTTTCTTT. It encodes CASSRDSTNTEAFF.

This chain joins TRBV18 and TRBJ1-4, with 9 bases fitting TRBD1. In germline, CDR1 is KGHSH, CDR2 LQKENI. J was trimmed by 0 bases and V by 5 bases; bases with no gene match: 7. The CDR3 loop spans 17 amino acids. The CDR3 here is CASSSTGGLATNEKLFF. The CDR3 bases are TGTGCCAGCTCATCCACAGGGGGCTTAGCAACTAATGAAAAACTGTTTTTT.

The chain joins TRBV30 to TRBJ1-4, with no clear D. V lost 7 bases, J lost 7 bases, and 13 bases lay in between. Germline assignment: CDR1 GTSNPN and CDR2 SVGIG (reference sequence). CDR3 length: 12 amino acids. For the CDR3, the DNA is TGTGCCTTCCATGAGGGTCCTGAAAAACTGTTTTTT. Amino acids: CAFHEGPEKLFF.

The V call is TRBV2, the J call TRBJ1-1, with a tentative D call TRBD1 (5 bases). V was clipped by 6 bases and J by 5 bases, with 13 bases between them. Germline V gives CDR1 SNHLY, CDR2 FYNNEI. CDR3 length equals 13 residues. The CDR3: CASRDTRDTEAFF. The CDR3 region has the DNA TGTGCCAGCAGGGACACCCGCGATACTGAAGCTTTCTTT. Using reference TRBV2 and TRBJ1-1 for the parts outside the CDR3, the full variable domain is EPEVTQTPSHQVTQMGQEVILRCVPISNHLYFYWYRQILGQKVEFLVSFYNNEISEKSEIFDDQFSVERPDGSNFTLKIRSTKLEDSAMYFCASRDTRDTEAFFGQGTRLTVV.

The chain employs TRBV19 and TRBJ1-4; 9 bases are a match to TRBD1. Germline CDR1 and CDR2: LNHDA and SQIVND (reference sequence). Unmatched junction bases numbered 14, after V lost 8 bases and J lost 4 bases. CDR3 length: 17 residues. In nucleotides, the CDR3 is TGTGCCAGTCTACCCGGGACAGGGACTTACAATAATGAAAAACTGTTTTTT. Residues: CASLPGTGTYNNEKLFF.

The chain is built from TRBV27 and TRBJ2-7, with 7 bases lining up with TRBD2. Germline V gene lookup returns CDR1 MNHEY and CDR2 SMNVEV (reference sequence). The CDR3 is 13 residues long. The V and J ends lost 8 bases and 0 bases, in that order; junction bases with no gene match: 4. The CDR3 loop is CASAGLVSYEQYF. The CDR3 bases are TGTGCCAGCGCCGGACTAGTCTCCTACGAGCAGTACTTC.

This chain uses TRBV9 with TRBJ2-5, with TRBD1 matching 7 bases. The J segment lost 5 bases and the V segment lost 3 bases, leaving 7 bases of the junction unmatched. This CDR3 contains 14 residues. The V gene's germline CDR1 is SGDLS and CDR2 YYNGEE. The CDR3 reads CASSADRRQETQYF. The CDR3 DNA reads TGTGCCAGCAGCGCGGACAGGCGGCAGGAGACCCAGTACTTC.

There are a few counts of this clone. The CDR3 region is CASRGAAKNIQYF. Here the CDR3 DNA reads TGTGCCAGCAGGGGGGCCGCCAAAAACATTCAGTACTTC. The chain uses TRBV28 and TRBJ2-4; D is perhaps TRBD1 (6 bases). There are 13 residues in the CDR3. V lost 6 bases to trimming and J lost 1 base, with 7 bases between them. CDR1 and CDR2 from the germline V gene are MDHEN and SYDVKM.

The chain employs TRBV28 and TRBJ1-3; D is undetermined. Germline assignment: CDR1 MDHEN and CDR2 SYDVKM. The germline V and J ends were trimmed by 4 bases and 0 bases, with 7 bases remaining between them. The CDR3 has 14 amino acids. This chain's CDR3 is CASSSGSSGNTIYF. In DNA, the CDR3 is TGTGCCAGCAGTTCCGGGAGCTCTGGAAACACCATATATTTT.

The chain joins TRBV7-3 to TRBJ2-2; D perhaps matches TRBD2 (6 bases). Trimming cost V 4 bases and J 2 bases, with 20 bases left between them. This CDR3 is 18 amino acids long. The V gene's germline CDR1 is SGHTA and CDR2 FQGTGA. CDR3 loop: CASSSGRDSGINTGELFF. In DNA, the CDR3 is TGTGCCAGCAGCTCCGGCCGGGACTCCGGTATCAACACCGGGGAGCTGTTTTTT. Variable domain in full (rest from reference TRBV7-3 and TRBJ2-2): GAGVSQTPSNKVTEKGKYVELRCDPISGHTALYWYRQSLGQGPEFLIYFQGTGAADDSGLPNDRFFAVRPEGSVSTLKIQRTERGDSAVYLCASSSGRDSGINTGELFFGEGSRLTVL.

This sequence joins TRBV28 and TRBJ1-6, with 7 nucleotides matching TRBD1. The CDR3 sequence is 16 residues long. Germline V gene data show CDR1 as MDHEN and CDR2 as SYDVKM. The J segment lost 1 base and the V segment lost 7 bases, leaving 7 bases of the junction unmatched. The CDR3 sequence: CASTSGRGSYNSPLHF. The CDR3 DNA is TGTGCCAGCACCTCGGGCAGGGGGTCCTATAATTCACCCCTCCACTTT.

The chain links TRBV7-3 to TRBJ2-3; 8 bases match TRBD2. J was trimmed by 0 bases and V by 2 bases; bases with no gene match: 7. Germline assignment: CDR1 SGHTA and CDR2 FQGTGA. The CDR3 sequence is 17 residues long. CDR3 DNA: TGTGCCAGCAGCTTAGCCCCGGGGGGGATTAGCACAGATACGCAGTATTTT. Its translation is CASSLAPGGISTDTQYF.

The V and J genes are TRBV6-5 and TRBJ1-6; D unresolved. The V and J ends lost 8 bases and 7 bases respectively, with 15 bases between them. This CDR3 spans 14 amino acids. Germline V gene sequence: CDR1 MNHEY, CDR2 SVGAGI. The DNA for the CDR3 is TGTGCCAGCGGTCGGGGATTTTACAATTCACCCCTCCACTTT. It is translated as CASGRGFYNSPLHF.

The genes are TRBV5-1 and TRBJ2-5; possible D gene TRBD2, 6 bases. The V end was cut by 0 bases, the J end by 4 bases, with 13 bases between. CDR3 size: 15 residues. CDR1 SGHRS and CDR2 YFSETQ come from the germline V gene. CDR3 sequence: CASSLAAAGGETQYF. The CDR3 coding sequence is TGCGCCAGCAGCTTGGCGGCTGCCGGGGGAGAGACCCAGTACTTC.

This clone was detected only once. This chain joins TRBV10-3 and TRBJ1-6, with 8 positions matching TRBD1. V was pared by 6 bases and J by 7 bases, with 5 bases of the junction left unmatched. Germline CDR1 ENHRY, CDR2 SYGVKD. The CDR3 is made up of 14 amino acids. CDR3: CAIRDRGENSPLHF. The CDR3 coding sequence is TGTGCCATCAGAGACAGGGGCGAGAATTCACCCCTCCACTTT.

The chain has TRBV3-1 (or the pseudogene TRBV3-2) and TRBJ2-3; the D gene is possibly TRBD1 (6 bases). The CDR3 covers 15 residues. Germline values: CDR1 LGHDT, CDR2 YNNKEL (reference sequence). V gave up 1 base and J gave up 1 base, with 9 bases separating them. CDR3 coding DNA: TGTGCCAGCAGCCAAGGGCACAGGGGCACAGATACGCAGTATTTT. Translating it yields CASSQGHRGTDTQYF.